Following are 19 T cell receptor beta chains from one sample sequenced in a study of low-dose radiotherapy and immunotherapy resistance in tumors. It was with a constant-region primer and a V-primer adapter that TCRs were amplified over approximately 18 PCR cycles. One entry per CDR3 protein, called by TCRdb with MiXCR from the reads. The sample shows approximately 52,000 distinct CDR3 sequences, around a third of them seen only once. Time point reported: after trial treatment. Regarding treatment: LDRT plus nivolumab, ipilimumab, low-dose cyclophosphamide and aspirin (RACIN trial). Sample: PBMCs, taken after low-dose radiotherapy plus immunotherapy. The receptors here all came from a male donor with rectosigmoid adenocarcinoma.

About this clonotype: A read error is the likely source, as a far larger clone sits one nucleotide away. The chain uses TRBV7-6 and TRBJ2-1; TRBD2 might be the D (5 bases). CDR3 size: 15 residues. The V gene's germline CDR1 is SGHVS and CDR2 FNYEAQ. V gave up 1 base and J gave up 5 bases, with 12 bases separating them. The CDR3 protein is CASSLVPGIDNEQFF. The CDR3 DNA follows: TGTGCCAGCAGCTTAGTCCCCGGGATCGACAATGAGCAGTTCTTC.

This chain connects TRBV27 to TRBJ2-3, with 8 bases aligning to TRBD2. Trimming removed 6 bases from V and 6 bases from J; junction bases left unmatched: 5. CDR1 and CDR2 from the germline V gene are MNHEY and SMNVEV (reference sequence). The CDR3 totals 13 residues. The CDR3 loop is CASRTAGADTQYF. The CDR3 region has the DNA TGTGCCAGCAGAACAGCGGGGGCTGATACGCAGTATTTT.

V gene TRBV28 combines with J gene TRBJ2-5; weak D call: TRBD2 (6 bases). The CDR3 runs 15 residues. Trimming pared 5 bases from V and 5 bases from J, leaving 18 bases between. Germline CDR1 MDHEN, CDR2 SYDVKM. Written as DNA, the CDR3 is TGTGCCAGCAGTCCTGCGGGCGGGGTTCGGGAGACCCAGTACTTC. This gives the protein CASSPAGGVRETQYF. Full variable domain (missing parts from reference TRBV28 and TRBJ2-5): DVKVTQSSRYLVKRTGEKVFLECVQDMDHENMFWYRQDPGLGLRLIYFSYDVKMKEKGDIPEGYSVSREKKERFSLILESASTNQTSMYLCASSPAGGVRETQYFGPGTRLLVL.

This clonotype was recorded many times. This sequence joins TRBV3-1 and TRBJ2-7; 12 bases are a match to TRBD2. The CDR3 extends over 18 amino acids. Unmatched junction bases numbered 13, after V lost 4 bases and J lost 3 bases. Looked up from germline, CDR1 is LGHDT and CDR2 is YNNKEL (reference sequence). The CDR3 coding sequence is TGTGCCAGCAGCCTTCAGGGACTAGCGGGCCTTGGCGTCTACGAGCAGTACTTC. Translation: CASSLQGLAGLGVYEQYF.

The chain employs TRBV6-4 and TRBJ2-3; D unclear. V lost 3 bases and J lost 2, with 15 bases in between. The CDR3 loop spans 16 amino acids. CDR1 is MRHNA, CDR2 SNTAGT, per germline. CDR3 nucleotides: TGTGCCAGCAGTGAAAGTCCGGCGCTCTCCACAGATACGCAGTATTTT. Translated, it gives CASSESPALSTDTQYF.

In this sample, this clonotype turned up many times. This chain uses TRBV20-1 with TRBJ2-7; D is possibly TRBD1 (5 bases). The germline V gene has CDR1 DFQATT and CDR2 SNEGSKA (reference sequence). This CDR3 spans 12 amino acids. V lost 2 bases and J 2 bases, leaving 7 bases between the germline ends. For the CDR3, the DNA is TGCAGTGCTAGATCAGGGACCTACGAGCAGTACTTC. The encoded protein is CSARSGTYEQYF.

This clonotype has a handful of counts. The CDR3 loop reads CASSQTSSGRAYNEQFF. The CDR3 bases are TGTGCCAGCAGCCAAACCTCTAGCGGGAGGGCCTACAATGAGCAGTTCTTC. This chain links TRBV3-1 with TRBJ2-1; 12 bases align to TRBD2. The CDR3 length is 17 residues. CDR1 and CDR2 from the germline V gene are LGHDT and YNNKEL (reference sequence). J was trimmed by 2 bases and V by 2 bases; bases with no gene match: 4.

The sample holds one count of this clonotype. The CDR3 protein is CASSLTGQGSYEQYF. Written as DNA, the CDR3 is TGTGCCAGCAGCTTAACCGGACAGGGATCCTACGAGCAGTACTTC. V gene TRBV7-6 combines with J gene TRBJ2-7, with 8 bases matching TRBD1. The V and J ends lost 2 bases and 1 base, in that order; junction bases with no gene match: 4. The CDR3 consists of 15 residues. Looked up from germline, CDR1 is SGHVS and CDR2 is FNYEAQ.

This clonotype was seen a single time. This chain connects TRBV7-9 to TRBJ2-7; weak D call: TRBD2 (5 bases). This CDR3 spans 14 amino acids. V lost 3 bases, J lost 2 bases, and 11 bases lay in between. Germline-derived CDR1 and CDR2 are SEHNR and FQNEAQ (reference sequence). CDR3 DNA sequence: TGTGCCAGCAGCTTCTCCGCCGGGGCCTACGAGCAGTACTTC. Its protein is CASSFSAGAYEQYF.

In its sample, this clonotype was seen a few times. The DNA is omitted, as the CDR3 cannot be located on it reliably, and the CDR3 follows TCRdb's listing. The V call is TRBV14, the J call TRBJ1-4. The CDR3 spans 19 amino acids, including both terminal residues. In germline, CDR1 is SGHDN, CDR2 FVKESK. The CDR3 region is CASSQAVFGPATNEKLFFF.

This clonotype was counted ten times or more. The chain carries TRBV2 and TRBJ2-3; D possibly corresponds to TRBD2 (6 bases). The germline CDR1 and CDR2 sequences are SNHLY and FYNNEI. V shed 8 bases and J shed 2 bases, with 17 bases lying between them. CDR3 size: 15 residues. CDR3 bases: TGTGCCAGCGCGGGACTGACCAAAAACACAGATACGCAGTATTTT. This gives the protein CASAGLTKNTDTQYF. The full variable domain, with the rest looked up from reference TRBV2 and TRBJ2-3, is EPEVTQTPSHQVTQMGQEVILRCVPISNHLYFYWYRQILGQKVEFLVSFYNNEISEKSEIFDDQFSVERPDGSNFTLKIRSTKLEDSAMYFCASAGLTKNTDTQYFGPGTRLTVL.

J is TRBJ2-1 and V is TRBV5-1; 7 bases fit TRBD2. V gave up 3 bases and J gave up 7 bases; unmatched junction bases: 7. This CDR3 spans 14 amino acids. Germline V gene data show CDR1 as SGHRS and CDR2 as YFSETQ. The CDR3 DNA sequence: TGCGCCAGCAGCTCTGCGGGAGTAGGGAATGAGCAGTTCTTC. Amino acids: CASSSAGVGNEQFF. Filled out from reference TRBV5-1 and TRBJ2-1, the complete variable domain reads KAGVTQTPRYLIKTRGQQVTLSCSPISGHRSVSWYQQTPGQGLQFLFEYFSETQRNKGNFPGRFSGRQFSNSRSEMNVSTLELGDSALYLCASSSAGVGNEQFFGPGTRLTVL.

CDR3 sequence (DNA): TGCAGTGCTAATGGGGGCGGGGCGCAGTATTTT. It codes for CSANGGGAQYF. This chain joins TRBV20-1 and TRBJ2-3; D might be TRBD1 or TRBD2, each matching 6 bases. Germline CDR1 reads DFQATT; CDR2 reads SNEGSKA (reference sequence). Trimming pared 4 bases from V and 10 bases from J, leaving 12 bases between. The CDR3 covers 11 residues.

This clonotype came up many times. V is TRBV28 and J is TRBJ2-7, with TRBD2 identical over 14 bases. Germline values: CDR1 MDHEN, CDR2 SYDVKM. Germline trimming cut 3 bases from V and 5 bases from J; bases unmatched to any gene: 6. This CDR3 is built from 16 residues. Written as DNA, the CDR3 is TGTGCCAGCAGTTTGTCAGCGGGACTAGCGGGAGACGAGCAGTACTTC. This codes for CASSLSAGLAGDEQYF.

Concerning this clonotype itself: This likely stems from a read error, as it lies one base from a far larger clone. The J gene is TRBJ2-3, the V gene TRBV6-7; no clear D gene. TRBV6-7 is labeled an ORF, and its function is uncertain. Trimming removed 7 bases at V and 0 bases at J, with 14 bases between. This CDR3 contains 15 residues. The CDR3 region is CASNPDGSSTDTQYF. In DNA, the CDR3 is TGTGCCAGCAATCCTGATGGCTCTAGCACAGATACGCAGTATTTT.

As DNA, the CDR3 is TGTGCCAGCGGCGGCGAGCAGTACTTC. It translates to CASGGEQYF. The chain joins TRBV28 to TRBJ2-7; D uncertain. Germline lookup yields CDR1 MDHEN and CDR2 SYDVKM. CDR3 length: 9 residues. V lost 8 bases, J lost 6 bases, and 5 bases lay in between.

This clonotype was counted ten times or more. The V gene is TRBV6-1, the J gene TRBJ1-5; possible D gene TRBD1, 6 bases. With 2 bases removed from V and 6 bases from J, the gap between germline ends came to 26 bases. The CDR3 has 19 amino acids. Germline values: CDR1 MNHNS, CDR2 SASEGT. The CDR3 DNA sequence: TGTGCCAGCAGTGAATGGGGGCCGACCATGGGGGCAGAGGGTCAGCCCCAGCATTTT. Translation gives CASSEWGPTMGAEGQPQHF.

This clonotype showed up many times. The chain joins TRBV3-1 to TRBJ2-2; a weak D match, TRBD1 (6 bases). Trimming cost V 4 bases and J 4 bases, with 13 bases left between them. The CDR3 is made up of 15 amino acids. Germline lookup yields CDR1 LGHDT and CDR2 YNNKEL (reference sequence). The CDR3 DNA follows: TGTGCCAGCAGCCCCGACAGGAGCTCCACCGGGGAGCTGTTTTTT. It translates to CASSPDRSSTGELFF.

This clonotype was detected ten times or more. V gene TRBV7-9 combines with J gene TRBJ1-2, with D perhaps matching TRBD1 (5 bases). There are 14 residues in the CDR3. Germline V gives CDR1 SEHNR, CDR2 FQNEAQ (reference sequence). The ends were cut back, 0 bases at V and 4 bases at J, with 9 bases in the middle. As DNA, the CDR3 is TGTGCCAGCAGCTTAGCGGGGGTACGCTATGGCTACACCTTC. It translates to CASSLAGVRYGYTF.